A selection of T cell receptor beta chains follows, all from one sample in a study of OX40 agonist ivuxolimab in advanced cancers. Assay used: immunoSEQ multiplex PCR; TCRdb lists only in-frame clones, some missing. This repertoire shows about 83,000 clones, about 88% found once; its top ten account for under 8%. Here the sequenced sample was CD4+ or CD8+ T cells sorted from blood, taken in a trial of the OX40 agonist ivuxolimab. These receptors were obtained from an adult with an advanced solid tumor such as melanoma, head and neck, liver or kidney cancer. CDR3s leave out the opening cysteine and the closing phenylalanine or tryptophan. Rows give clone size only sometimes, using once, few, many, or a class for an expanded clone.

. | TRBV5-4 | ASSLAGSSYNEQF
. | TRBV27 | ASGDRYNEQF
. | TRBV11-2 | ASSTRTGPDEQY
once | TRBV15 | ATSGRQGTTKNIQY
. | TRBV5-4 | ASSRTGGSEQY
. | TRBV6-1 | ASSEEPPDSSHEQY
. | TRBV11-2 | ASSLAKGQMNTEAF
. | TRBV6-5 | ASRQGPDSPLH
. | TRBV7-9 | ASSTSGGTTDTQY
. | TRBV29-1 | SVVRGVETEAF
. | TRBV2 | ASTLQEFPLH
. | TRBV5-6 | ASSPMGQDESGYT
. | TRBV6-5 | ASSQQEYGNTIY
. | TRBV7-3 | ASSPKTSGYSSYNEQF
once | TRBV4-1 | ASSQDASGGPETQY
. | TRBV6-4 | ASRKGLTGCNQPQH
. | TRBV27 | ASSLREGPRDGNEQF